These T cell receptor beta chains were read from a single sample in a study of technical replicates of blood from a handful of donors. Some clones are missing from TCRdb's copy, which holds only in-frame ones; the method was immunoSEQ multiplex PCR. The sample lists tens of thousands of clones; 94% were seen once. Sequencing input: T cells isolated from PBMCs. The origin of the receptors is a human donor in good health. Both conserved end residues are part of each CDR3. Each record gives: D gene, V gene, clone size, J gene, CDR3 DNA, CDR3 protein. A D gene is named only where the DNA matches it firmly. Only some rows state a clone size, as once, few, many or a class for expanded clones.

-,TRBV9,-,TRBJ2-2,TGTGCCAGCAGCGTAGGGAGGACCGGGGAGCTGTTTTTT,CASSVGRTGELFF
TRBD1,TRBV7-9,-,TRBJ1-2,TGTGCCAGCAGCTGGACAGGGGGCGGTAGATATGGCTACACCTTC,CASSWTGGGRYGYTF
-,TRBV7-9,-,TRBJ1-2,TGTGCCAGCAGCTTCCTTAACTATGGCTACACCTTC,CASSFLNYGYTF
-,TRBV6-6,-,TRBJ1-3,TGTGCCAGCAGTTACTCCAGCTCTGGAAACACCATATATTTT,CASSYSSSGNTIYF
-,TRBV25-1,-,TRBJ2-2,TGTGCCAGCAGTACTCTCGGGGGGCTCTCCACCGGGGAGCTGTTTTTT,CASSTLGGLSTGELFF
-,TRBV15,-,TRBJ1-1,TGTGCCACCAGCAGAGTATTGACAGGGAACACTGAAGCTTTCTTT,CATSRVLTGNTEAFF
-,TRBV7-3,-,TRBJ2-2,TGTGCCAGCAGCTTAACGTTGGGGGGTTACACCGGGGAGCTGTTTTTT,CASSLTLGGYTGELFF
-,TRBV10-3,-,TRBJ1-4,TGTGCCATCAGTGAGTCGGGCGTTAGGAGGAATGAAAAACTGTTTTTT,CAISESGVRRNEKLFF
-,TRBV28,once,TRBJ2-1,TGTGCCAGCAGCTTCGGACTCGTGGGGTACAATGAGCAGTTCTTC,CASSFGLVGYNEQFF
-,TRBV19,-,TRBJ2-1,TGTGCCAGTAGTATTGAGAAGTACTCCTACAATGAGCAGTTCTTC,CASSIEKYSYNEQFF
TRBD1,TRBV5-1,-,TRBJ1-5,TGCGCCAGCAGCGCGGGACAGGGGAATCAGCCCCAGCATTTT,CASSAGQGNQPQHF